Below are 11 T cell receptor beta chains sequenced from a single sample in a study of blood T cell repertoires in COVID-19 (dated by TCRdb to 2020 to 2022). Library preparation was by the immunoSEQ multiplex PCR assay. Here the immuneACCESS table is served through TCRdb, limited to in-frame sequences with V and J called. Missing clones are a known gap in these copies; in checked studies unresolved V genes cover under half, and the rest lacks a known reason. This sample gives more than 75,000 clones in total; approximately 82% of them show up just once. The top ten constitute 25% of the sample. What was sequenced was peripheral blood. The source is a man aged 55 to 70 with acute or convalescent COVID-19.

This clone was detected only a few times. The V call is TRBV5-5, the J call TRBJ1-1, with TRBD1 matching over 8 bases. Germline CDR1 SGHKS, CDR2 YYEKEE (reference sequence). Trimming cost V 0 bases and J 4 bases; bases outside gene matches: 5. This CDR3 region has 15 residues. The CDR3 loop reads CASSLGTGMGTEAFF. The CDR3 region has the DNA TGTGCCAGCAGCTTGGGGACAGGGATGGGCACTGAAGCTTTCTTT. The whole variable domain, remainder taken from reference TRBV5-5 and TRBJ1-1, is DAGVTQSPTHLIKTRGQQVTLRCSPISGHKSVSWYQQVLGQGPQFIFQYYEKEERGRGNFPDRFSARQFPNYSSELNVNALLLGDSALYLCASSLGTGMGTEAFFGQGTRLTVV.

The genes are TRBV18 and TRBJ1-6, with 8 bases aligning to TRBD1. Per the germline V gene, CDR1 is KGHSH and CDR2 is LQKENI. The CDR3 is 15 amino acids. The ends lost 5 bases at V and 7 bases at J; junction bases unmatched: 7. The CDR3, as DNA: TGTGCCAGCTCAACGGACAGGGCCGTCAATTCACCCCTCCACTTT. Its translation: CASSTDRAVNSPLHF.

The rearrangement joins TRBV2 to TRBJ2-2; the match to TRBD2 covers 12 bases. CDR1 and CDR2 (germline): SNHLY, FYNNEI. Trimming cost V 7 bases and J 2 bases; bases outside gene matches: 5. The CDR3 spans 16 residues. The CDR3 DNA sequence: TGTGCCAGCACCGGACTAGCGGGGTATAACACCGGGGAGCTGTTTTTT. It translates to CASTGLAGYNTGELFF.

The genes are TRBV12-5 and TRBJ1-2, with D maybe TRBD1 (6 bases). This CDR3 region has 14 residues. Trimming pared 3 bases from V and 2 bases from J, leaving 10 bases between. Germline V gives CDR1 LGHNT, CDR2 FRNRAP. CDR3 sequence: CASGLATGNYGYTF. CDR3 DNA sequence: TGTGCTAGTGGTTTAGCAACAGGGAACTATGGCTACACCTTC.

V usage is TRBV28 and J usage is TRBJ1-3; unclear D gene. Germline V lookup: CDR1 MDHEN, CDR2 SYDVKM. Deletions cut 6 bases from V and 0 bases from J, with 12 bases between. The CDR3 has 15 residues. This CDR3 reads CASSRAMHSGNTIYF. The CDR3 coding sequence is TGTGCCAGCAGCCGCGCGATGCACTCTGGAAACACCATATATTTT.

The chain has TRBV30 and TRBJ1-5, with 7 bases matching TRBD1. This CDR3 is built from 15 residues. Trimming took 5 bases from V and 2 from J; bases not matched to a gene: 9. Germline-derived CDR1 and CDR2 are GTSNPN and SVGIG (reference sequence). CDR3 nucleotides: TGTGCCTGGCGACGGGGGACAGAGCGCAATCAGCCCCAGCATTTT. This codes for CAWRRGTERNQPQHF. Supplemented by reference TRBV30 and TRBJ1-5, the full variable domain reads SQTIHQWPATLVQPVGSPLSLECTVEGTSNPNLYWYRQAAGRGLQLLFYSVGIGQISSEVPQNLSASRPQDRQFILSSKKLLLSDSGFYLCAWRRGTERNQPQHFGDGTRLSIL.

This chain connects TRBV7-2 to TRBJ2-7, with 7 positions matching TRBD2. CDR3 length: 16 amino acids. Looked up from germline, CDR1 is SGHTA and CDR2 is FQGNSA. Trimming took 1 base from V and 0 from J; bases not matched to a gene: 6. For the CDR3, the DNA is TGTGCCAGCAGCTTAGGGGGCAGCGGGGTCTCCTACGAGCAGTACTTC. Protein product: CASSLGGSGVSYEQYF.

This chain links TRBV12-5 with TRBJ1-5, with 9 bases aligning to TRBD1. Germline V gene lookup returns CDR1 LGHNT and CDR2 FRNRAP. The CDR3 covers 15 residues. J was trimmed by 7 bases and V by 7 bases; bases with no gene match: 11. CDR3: CASALDGTGLQPQHF. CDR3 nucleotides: TGTGCTAGTGCTCTGGACGGGACAGGGCTACAGCCCCAGCATTTT.

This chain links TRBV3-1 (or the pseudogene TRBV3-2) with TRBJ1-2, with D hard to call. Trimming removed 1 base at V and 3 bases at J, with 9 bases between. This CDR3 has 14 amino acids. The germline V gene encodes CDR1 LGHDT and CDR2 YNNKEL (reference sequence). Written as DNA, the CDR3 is TGTGCCAGCAGCCAAGTTTCGGGAGACTATGGCTACACCTTC. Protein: CASSQVSGDYGYTF.

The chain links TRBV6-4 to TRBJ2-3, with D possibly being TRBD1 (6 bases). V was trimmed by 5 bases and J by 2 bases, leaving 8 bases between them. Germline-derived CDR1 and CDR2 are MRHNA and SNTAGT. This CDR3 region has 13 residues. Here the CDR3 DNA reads TGTGCCAGCAGTAGGGACAACACAGATACGCAGTATTTT. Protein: CASSRDNTDTQYF.

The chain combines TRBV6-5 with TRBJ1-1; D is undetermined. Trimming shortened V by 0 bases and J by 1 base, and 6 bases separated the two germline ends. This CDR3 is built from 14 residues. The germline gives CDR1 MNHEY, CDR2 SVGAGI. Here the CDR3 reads CASSYSIRNTEAFF. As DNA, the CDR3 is TGTGCCAGCAGTTACTCCATTAGGAACACTGAAGCTTTCTTT.